Detailed here is one T cell receptor beta chain. Its antigen remains unidentified. This record belongs to a study of T cell responses to AZD1222 COVID-19 vaccine. Points from the study as a whole: Repertoires were obtained solely post-peak T cell response. Mostly white British, mostly female donors; authors suggested clonal diversity may be underestimated.

Profiling relied on immunoSEQ multiplex PCR, and the TCRdb table lists in-frame clones only, not all of them. The sample includes about 130,000 clones, over 85% seen only once; the top ten take about 1.1%. Germline trimming cut 1 base from V and 7 bases from J; bases unmatched to any gene: 1. Germline loops: CDR1 MNHNS, CDR2 SASEGT. CDR3 length: 14 residues. The starting material was peripheral blood, obtained 28 days after the second AZD1222 dose. The TCR originated in an adult who received the AZD1222 COVID-19 vaccine. V and J are TRBV6-1 and TRBJ1-2; 12 bases fit TRBD1. The CDR3 sequence is CASSEGDRGLGYTF. The DNA of the CDR3 is TGTGCCAGCAGTGAAGGGGACAGGGGGCTTGGCTACACCTTC.